What follows are 21 T cell receptor beta chains derived from one specimen sequenced in a study of blood T cell repertoires in COVID-19. Data came from immunoSEQ multiplex PCR; TCRdb stores just in-frame clones and leaves some out. Of over 55,000 clones listed, over 70% are singletons. Sequencing was carried out using peripheral blood. These receptor sequences come from a man in his forties or fifties with active COVID-19.

The gene calls are TRBV13 and TRBJ2-2; TRBD1 aligns across 9 bases. Germline V CDR1 and CDR2: PRHDT, FYEKMQ (reference sequence). This CDR3 has 17 amino acids. V lost 4 bases and J lost 8; bases outside the gene matches: 14. The CDR3 DNA is TGTGCCAGCAGCTCCGCCGGCTACAGGGGGCGAGCAGGGGAGCTGTTTTTT. Translated, it gives CASSSAGYRGRAGELFF. Filled out from reference TRBV13 and TRBJ2-2, the complete variable domain reads AAGVIQSPRHLIKEKRETATLKCYPIPRHDTVYWYQQGPGQDPQFLISFYEKMQSDKGSIPDRFSAQQFSDYHSELNMSSLELGDSALYFCASSSAGYRGRAGELFFGEGSRLTVL.

This rearrangement joins TRBV19 to TRBJ2-7; TRBD2 matches 16 bases. Germline-derived CDR1 and CDR2 are LNHDA and SQIVND (reference sequence). The CDR3 loop spans 17 amino acids. V trimming: 7 bases; J trimming: 4 bases; junction bases outside the gene matches: 10. DNA of the CDR3: TGTGCCAGTAACATCCCGGGACTAGCGGGAGGGCCTTACGAGCAGTACTTC. Amino acids: CASNIPGLAGGPYEQYF.

J is TRBJ2-7 and V is TRBV5-1; 8 positions match TRBD1. Trimming took 4 bases from V and 2 from J; bases not matched to a gene: 5. CDR3 length: 14 amino acids. Germline CDR1 and CDR2: SGHRS and YFSETQ. This CDR3 is CASSPDREAYEQYF. CDR3 DNA sequence: TGCGCCAGCAGCCCGGACAGGGAAGCCTACGAGCAGTACTTC.

The chain joins TRBV2 to TRBJ1-4, with 8 bases matching TRBD1. The CDR3 runs 13 residues. Germline CDR1 and CDR2: SNHLY and FYNNEI. V trimming: 6 bases; J trimming: 6 bases; junction bases outside the gene matches: 3. The DNA for the CDR3 is TGTGCCAGCAGCCAGGGACAGGATGAAAAACTGTTTTTT. Translated, it gives CASSQGQDEKLFF.

The chain couples TRBV3-1 (or the pseudogene TRBV3-2) to TRBJ2-5, with 12 bases identical to TRBD2. V was clipped by 0 bases and J by 5 bases; unmatched bases: 7. Germline CDR1 reads LGHDT; CDR2 reads YNNKEL (reference sequence). This CDR3 is built from 17 residues. The chain's CDR3 is CASSQDLLAGGRETQYF. The CDR3 DNA is TGTGCCAGCAGCCAAGATTTACTAGCGGGGGGCCGGGAGACCCAGTACTTC.

A word on this clone: This could be a read error, since a much larger clone is one nucleotide away. The V call is TRBV4-1, the J call TRBJ1-1; D is unclear. The V gene lost 0 bases and the J gene lost 1 base, with 6 bases spanning the gap. Germline V gives CDR1 MGHRA, CDR2 YSYEKL. The CDR3 runs to 14 residues. The chain's CDR3 is CASSQDSGNTEAFF. The CDR3 bases are TGCGCCAGCAGCCAAGATTCAGGGAACACTGAAGCTTTCTTT.

The chain employs TRBV2 and TRBJ2-5, with TRBD1 identical over 8 bases. In germline, CDR1 is SNHLY, CDR2 FYNNEI. The CDR3 runs to 13 residues. V lost 6 bases to trimming and J lost 5 bases; unmatched junction nucleotides: 5. The CDR3 DNA reads TGTGCCAGCAGCCAGACAGGGGTGGAGACCCAGTACTTC. Translation: CASSQTGVETQYF.

There are a few counts of this clone. The chain couples TRBV2 to TRBJ1-5; 7 bases are shared with TRBD1. CDR1 and CDR2 from the germline V gene are SNHLY and FYNNEI. The junction had 5 bases not matched to a gene; V was cut back by 4 bases and J by 5 bases. CDR3 length: 14 residues. CDR3 amino acids: CASSADRDDQPQHF. DNA of the CDR3: TGTGCCAGCAGTGCCGACAGGGATGATCAGCCCCAGCATTTT. Supplemented by reference TRBV2 and TRBJ1-5, the full variable domain reads EPEVTQTPSHQVTQMGQEVILRCVPISNHLYFYWYRQILGQKVEFLVSFYNNEISEKSEIFDDQFSVERPDGSNFTLKIRSTKLEDSAMYFCASSADRDDQPQHFGDGTRLSIL.

This clone was observed once. The chain is built from TRBV4-2 and TRBJ2-1, with 8 bases fitting TRBD2. Germline CDR1 LGHNA, CDR2 YNFKEQ. J lost 6 bases, V lost 0 bases, and 7 bases had no gene match. CDR3 length: 16 residues. In nucleotides, the CDR3 is TGTGCCAGCAGCCAAGAGCTTAGCGGGACGGGCAATGAGCAGTTCTTC. It specifies CASSQELSGTGNEQFF.

The chain uses TRBV7-9 and TRBJ1-1; 8 bases line up with TRBD1. The germline V gene encodes CDR1 SEHNR and CDR2 FQNEAQ (reference sequence). This CDR3 is built from 14 residues. After removal of 5 bases from V and 5 bases from J, the junction contained 7 bases not matched to a gene. The CDR3 reads CASSQTGGKTEAFF. The CDR3 bases are TGTGCCAGCAGCCAAACAGGGGGGAAGACTGAAGCTTTCTTT.

The chain carries TRBV30 and TRBJ1-1; TRBD1 matches at 7 bases. V dropped 7 bases and J dropped 2; count of bases not matched to a gene: 7. The CDR3 extends over 13 amino acids. The V gene's germline CDR1 is GTSNPN and CDR2 SVGIG (reference sequence). This CDR3 is CAFPGGPNTEAFF. The CDR3 bases are TGTGCCTTCCCAGGGGGGCCAAACACTGAAGCTTTCTTT.

This clone was observed once. This chain joins TRBV6-2 or TRBV6-3 and TRBJ1-3; 11 bases map to TRBD1. J lost 2 bases, V lost 4 bases, and 4 bases had no gene match. Germline loops: CDR1 MNHEY, CDR2 SVGEGT. The CDR3 is 16 residues long. CDR3 sequence: CASSSPGQGAGNTIYF. The CDR3 region has the DNA TGTGCCAGCAGTTCGCCGGGACAGGGGGCTGGAAACACCATATATTTT.

The rearrangement joins TRBV27 to TRBJ2-7, with 8 bases that match TRBD1. The CDR3 runs to 14 residues. Germline V gene data show CDR1 as MNHEY and CDR2 as SMNVEV (reference sequence). V lost 5 bases to trimming and J lost 0 bases; unmatched junction nucleotides: 3. CDR3 sequence reads: CASSLGQASYEQYF. The CDR3 DNA reads TGTGCCAGCAGTCTGGGACAGGCCTCCTACGAGCAGTACTTC.

The chain carries TRBV6-6 and TRBJ1-1; 7 positions agree with TRBD1. CDR1 is MNHNY, CDR2 SVGAGI, per germline (reference sequence). The CDR3 length is 14 residues. The ends lost 5 bases at V and 4 bases at J; junction bases unmatched: 7. This CDR3 is CASSDPGGGTEAFF. CDR3 coding DNA: TGTGCCAGCAGTGACCCAGGGGGAGGCACTGAAGCTTTCTTT.

This clone has only one observation. The J gene is TRBJ1-4, the V gene TRBV7-2; no definite D call. The germline gives CDR1 SGHTA, CDR2 FQGNSA. CDR3 length: 13 amino acids. The germline V and J ends were trimmed by 3 bases and 9 bases, with 11 bases remaining between them. DNA of the CDR3: TGTGCCAGCAGCTTCGGAGGAAGTAAAAAACTGTTTTTT. It codes for CASSFGGSKKLFF.

The genes are TRBV5-1 and TRBJ2-2; 10 nucleotides match TRBD2. The CDR3 loop spans 16 amino acids. V gave up 1 base and J gave up 8 bases; unmatched junction bases: 8. Germline CDR1 is SGHRS and CDR2 is YFSETQ. In nucleotides, the CDR3 is TGCGCCAGCAGCTTGTGGACTAGCGGAGATGCGGGGGAGCTGTTTTTT. It translates to CASSLWTSGDAGELFF. The whole variable domain, filled in from reference TRBV5-1 and TRBJ2-2, reads KAGVTQTPRYLIKTRGQQVTLSCSPISGHRSVSWYQQTPGQGLQFLFEYFSETQRNKGNFPGRFSGRQFSNSRSEMNVSTLELGDSALYLCASSLWTSGDAGELFFGEGSRLTVL.

The rearrangement uses TRBV27 and TRBJ2-5, with D tentatively TRBD1 (5 bases). Per the germline V gene, CDR1 is MNHEY and CDR2 is SMNVEV (reference sequence). The V end was cut by 2 bases, the J end by 11 bases, with 12 bases between. The CDR3 totals 12 residues. The chain's CDR3 is CASSLSGGAQYF. Here the CDR3 DNA reads TGTGCCAGCAGTTTAAGTGGTGGGGCTCAGTACTTC.

This chain joins TRBV5-1 and TRBJ2-1, with TRBD2 matching 12 bases. The V gene's germline CDR1 is SGHRS and CDR2 YFSETQ. Unmatched junction bases numbered 8, after V lost 4 bases and J lost 0 bases. This CDR3 contains 18 residues. CDR3 sequence reads: CASSRWTSGANSYNEQFF. The CDR3 region has the DNA TGCGCCAGCAGCCGATGGACTAGCGGGGCTAACTCCTACAATGAGCAGTTCTTC.

V is TRBV19 and J is TRBJ1-1, with 7 bases that match TRBD1. Germline V CDR1 and CDR2: LNHDA, SQIVND (reference sequence). The CDR3 is 15 residues long. With V trimmed by 6 bases and J by 4 bases, 11 bases remained unmatched. The CDR3 here is CASRKEQGLGTEAFF. The DNA of the CDR3 is TGTGCCAGTAGAAAAGAACAGGGGCTGGGCACTGAAGCTTTCTTT.

The chain employs TRBV2 and TRBJ1-6; TRBD1 matches at 8 bases. This CDR3 has 14 residues. V lost 4 bases, J lost 10 bases, and 6 bases stayed unmatched. The V gene's germline CDR1 is SNHLY and CDR2 FYNNEI. The CDR3 sequence: CASSADRAGSPLHF. The DNA for the CDR3 is TGTGCCAGCAGTGCGGACAGGGCGGGATCACCCCTCCACTTT.

The rearrangement links TRBV27 to TRBJ2-3, with D possibly being TRBD1 (5 bases). Deletions cut 5 bases from V and 5 bases from J, with 14 bases between. The length of the CDR3 is 14 residues. Germline CDR1 and CDR2: MNHEY and SMNVEV (reference sequence). The CDR3 nucleotides are TGTGCCAGCAGTGACAGATCCCTCCTAGATACGCAGTATTTT. Protein: CASSDRSLLDTQYF.